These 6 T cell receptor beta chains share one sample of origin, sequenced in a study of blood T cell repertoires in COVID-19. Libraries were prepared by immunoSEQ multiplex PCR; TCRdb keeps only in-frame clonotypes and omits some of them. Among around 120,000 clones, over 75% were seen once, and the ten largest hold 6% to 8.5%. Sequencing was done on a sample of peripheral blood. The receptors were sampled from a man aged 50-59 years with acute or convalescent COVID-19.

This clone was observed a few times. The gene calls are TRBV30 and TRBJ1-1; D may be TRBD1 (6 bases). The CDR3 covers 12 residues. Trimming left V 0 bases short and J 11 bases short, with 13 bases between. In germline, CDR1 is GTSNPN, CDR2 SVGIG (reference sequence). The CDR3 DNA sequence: TGTGCCTGGAGTGTACAAGAGGGGGAGGCTTTCTTT. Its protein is CAWSVQEGEAFF.

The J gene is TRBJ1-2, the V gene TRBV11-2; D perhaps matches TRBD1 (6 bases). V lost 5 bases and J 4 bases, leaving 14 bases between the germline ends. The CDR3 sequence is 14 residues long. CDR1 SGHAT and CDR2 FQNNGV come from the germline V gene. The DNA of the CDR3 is TGTGCCAGCAGCATAGCCCCGACAGGCTATGGCTACACCTTC. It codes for CASSIAPTGYGYTF.

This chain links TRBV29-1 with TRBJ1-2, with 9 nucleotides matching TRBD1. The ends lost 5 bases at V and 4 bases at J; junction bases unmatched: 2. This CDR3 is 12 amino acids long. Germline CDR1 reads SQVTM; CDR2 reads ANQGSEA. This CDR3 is CSVRDRVYGYTF. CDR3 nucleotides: TGCAGCGTTAGGGACAGGGTCTATGGCTACACCTTC.

Here the CDR3 DNA reads TGTGCCAGCGGTACCCCTAGCGGCAGCACAGATACGCAGTATTTT. This codes for CASGTPSGSTDTQYF. This chain connects TRBV6-6 to TRBJ2-3, with 7 bases fitting TRBD2. Germline lookup yields CDR1 MNHNY and CDR2 SVGAGI (reference sequence). This CDR3 is 15 amino acids long. After removal of 8 bases from V and 0 bases from J, the junction contained 8 bases not matched to a gene.

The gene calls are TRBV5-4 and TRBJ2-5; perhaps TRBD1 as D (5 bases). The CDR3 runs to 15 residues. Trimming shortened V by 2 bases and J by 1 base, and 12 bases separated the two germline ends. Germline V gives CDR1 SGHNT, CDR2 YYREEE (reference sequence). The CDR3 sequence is CASSFGGAPQETQYF. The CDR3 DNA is TGTGCCAGCAGCTTTGGTGGGGCGCCCCAAGAGACCCAGTACTTC.

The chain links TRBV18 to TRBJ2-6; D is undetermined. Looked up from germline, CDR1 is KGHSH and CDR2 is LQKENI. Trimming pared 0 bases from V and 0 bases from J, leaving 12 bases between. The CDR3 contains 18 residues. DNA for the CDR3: TGTGCCAGCTCACCACCCTCCGTACTTAGCTCTGGGGCCAACGTCCTGACTTTC. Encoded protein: CASSPPSVLSSGANVLTF.